This TCR beta chain emerged from a study of tumor-infiltrating lymphocytes in primary liver carcinoma. Overall study context: Samples gave roughly 3.65 to 8 million productive TCRbeta reads, similar across tissue types.

Constant-region priming of approximately 0.55 ug total RNA yielded TCR beta cDNA. It was through three nested multiplex PCR rounds of slightly modified ARM-PCR that TCR beta libraries arose. Primers for the first two PCR rounds were TRBV1-TRBV30 forward primers and a C-beta reverse primer (about 9 cycles per round). TCRdb re-called the multiplex PCR reads with MiXCR, one entry per CDR3 protein. The top ten hold roughly 38% of the sample, which has 35,000 to 50,000 distinct CDR3 sequences, roughly 80% seen once. CDR1 is SGHAT, CDR2 FQNNGV, per germline. The length of the CDR3 is 11 residues. Starting material for RNA and DNA co-extraction consisted of 20-30 mg of unsorted bulk tissue. On this clonotype itself: One end of the junction does not line up with germline, which may come from a read error.

V usage is TRBV11-2 and J usage is TRBJ1-3; possible D gene TRBD1, 5 bases. Sequencing was done on a sample of tumor-adjacent normal liver tissue. The receptor was derived from a woman younger than 45 with primary liver carcinoma and hepatitis B virus infection. The CDR3 DNA reads as TGTACCAGCAGCCCGAGGACATCCCTCTATTTT. Translating gives CTSSPRTSLYF.